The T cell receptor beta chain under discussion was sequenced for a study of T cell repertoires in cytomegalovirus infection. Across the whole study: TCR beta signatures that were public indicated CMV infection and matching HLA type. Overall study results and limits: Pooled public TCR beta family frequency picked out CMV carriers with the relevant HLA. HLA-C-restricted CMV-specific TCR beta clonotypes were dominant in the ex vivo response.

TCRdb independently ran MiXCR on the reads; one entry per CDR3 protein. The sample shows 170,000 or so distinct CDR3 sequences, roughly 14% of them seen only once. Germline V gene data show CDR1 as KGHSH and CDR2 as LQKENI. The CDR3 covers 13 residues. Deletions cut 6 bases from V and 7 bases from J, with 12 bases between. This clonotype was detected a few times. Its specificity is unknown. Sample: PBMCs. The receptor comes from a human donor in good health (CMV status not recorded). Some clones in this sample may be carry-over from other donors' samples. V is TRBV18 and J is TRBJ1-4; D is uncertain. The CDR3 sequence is CASSRDQGEKLFF. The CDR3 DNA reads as TGTGCCAGCTCCCGGGATCAAGGTGAAAAACTGTTTTTT.